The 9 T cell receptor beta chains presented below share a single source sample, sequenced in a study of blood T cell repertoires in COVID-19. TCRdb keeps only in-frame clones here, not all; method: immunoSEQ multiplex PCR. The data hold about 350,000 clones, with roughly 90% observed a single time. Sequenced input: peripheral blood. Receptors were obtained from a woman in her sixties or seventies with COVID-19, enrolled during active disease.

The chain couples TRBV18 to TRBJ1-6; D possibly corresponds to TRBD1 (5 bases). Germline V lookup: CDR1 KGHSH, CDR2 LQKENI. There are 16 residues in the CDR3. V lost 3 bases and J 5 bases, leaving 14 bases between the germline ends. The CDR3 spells CASSPQGLENNSPLHF. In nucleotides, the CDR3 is TGTGCCAGCTCACCTCAGGGCCTCGAAAATAATTCACCCCTCCACTTT.

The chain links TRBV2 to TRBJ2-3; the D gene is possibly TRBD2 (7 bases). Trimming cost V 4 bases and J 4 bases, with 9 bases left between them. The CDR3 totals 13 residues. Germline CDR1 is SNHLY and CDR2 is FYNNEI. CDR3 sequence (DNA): TGTGCCAGCAGTGGGGGGGGCCCAGATACGCAGTATTTT. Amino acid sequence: CASSGGGPDTQYF.

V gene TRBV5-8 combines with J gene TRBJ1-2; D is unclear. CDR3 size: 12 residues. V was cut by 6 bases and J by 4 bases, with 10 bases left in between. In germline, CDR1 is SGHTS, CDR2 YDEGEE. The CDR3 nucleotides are TGTGCCAGCAACTTTCCGGGCTATGGCTACACCTTC. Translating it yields CASNFPGYGYTF.

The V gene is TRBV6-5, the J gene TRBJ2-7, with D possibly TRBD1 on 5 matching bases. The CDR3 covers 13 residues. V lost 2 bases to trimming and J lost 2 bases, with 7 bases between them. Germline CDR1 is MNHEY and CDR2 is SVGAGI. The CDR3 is CASSYRQTYEQYF. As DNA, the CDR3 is TGTGCCAGCAGTTACCGACAGACCTACGAGCAGTACTTC.

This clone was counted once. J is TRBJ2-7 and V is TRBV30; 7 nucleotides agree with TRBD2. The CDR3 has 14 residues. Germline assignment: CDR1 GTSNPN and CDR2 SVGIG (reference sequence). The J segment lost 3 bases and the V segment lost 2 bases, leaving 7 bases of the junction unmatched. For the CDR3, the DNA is TGTGCCTGGAGTCCTGGGGGGGGAAACTACGAGCAGTACTTC. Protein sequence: CAWSPGGGNYEQYF. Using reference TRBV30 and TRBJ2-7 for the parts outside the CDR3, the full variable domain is SQTIHQWPATLVQPVGSPLSLECTVEGTSNPNLYWYRQAAGRGLQLLFYSVGIGQISSEVPQNLSASRPQDRQFILSSKKLLLSDSGFYLCAWSPGGGNYEQYFGPGTRLTVT.

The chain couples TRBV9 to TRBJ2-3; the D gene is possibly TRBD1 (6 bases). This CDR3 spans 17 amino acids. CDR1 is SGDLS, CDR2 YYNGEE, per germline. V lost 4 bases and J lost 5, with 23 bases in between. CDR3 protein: CASSPSGTPGWGDTQYF. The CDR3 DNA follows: TGTGCCAGCAGCCCTTCGGGGACACCTGGCTGGGGAGATACGCAGTATTTT.

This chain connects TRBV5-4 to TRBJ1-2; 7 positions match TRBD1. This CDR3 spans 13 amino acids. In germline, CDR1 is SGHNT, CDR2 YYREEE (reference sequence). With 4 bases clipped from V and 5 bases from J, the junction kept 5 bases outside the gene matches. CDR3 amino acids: CASSPRQGYGYTF. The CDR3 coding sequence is TGTGCCAGCAGCCCCCGACAGGGATATGGCTACACCTTC.

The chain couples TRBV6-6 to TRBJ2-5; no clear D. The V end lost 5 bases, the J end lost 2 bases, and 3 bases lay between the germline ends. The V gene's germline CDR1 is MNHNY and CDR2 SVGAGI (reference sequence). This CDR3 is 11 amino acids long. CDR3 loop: CASSTQETQYF. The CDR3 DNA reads TGTGCCAGCAGTACACAAGAGACCCAGTACTTC.

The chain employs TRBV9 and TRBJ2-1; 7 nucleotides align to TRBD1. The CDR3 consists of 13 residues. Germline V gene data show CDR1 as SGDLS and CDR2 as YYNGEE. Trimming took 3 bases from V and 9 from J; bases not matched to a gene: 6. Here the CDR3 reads CASSAATGIEQFF. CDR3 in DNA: TGTGCCAGCAGCGCAGCGACAGGGATTGAGCAGTTCTTC.